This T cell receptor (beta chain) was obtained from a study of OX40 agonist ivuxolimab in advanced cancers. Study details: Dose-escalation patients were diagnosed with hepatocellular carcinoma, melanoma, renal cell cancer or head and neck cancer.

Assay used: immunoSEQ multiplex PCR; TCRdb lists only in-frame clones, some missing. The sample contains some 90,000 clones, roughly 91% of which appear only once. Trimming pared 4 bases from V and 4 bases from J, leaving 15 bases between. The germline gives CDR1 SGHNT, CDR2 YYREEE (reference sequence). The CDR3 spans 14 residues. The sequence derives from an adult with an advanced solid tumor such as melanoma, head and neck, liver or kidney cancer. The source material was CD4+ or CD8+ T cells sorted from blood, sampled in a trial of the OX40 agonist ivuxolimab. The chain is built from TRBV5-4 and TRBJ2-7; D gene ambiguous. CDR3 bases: TGTGCCAGCAGCCCCGGGCTGAAGGATTACGAGCAGTACTTC. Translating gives CASSPGLKDYEQYF.